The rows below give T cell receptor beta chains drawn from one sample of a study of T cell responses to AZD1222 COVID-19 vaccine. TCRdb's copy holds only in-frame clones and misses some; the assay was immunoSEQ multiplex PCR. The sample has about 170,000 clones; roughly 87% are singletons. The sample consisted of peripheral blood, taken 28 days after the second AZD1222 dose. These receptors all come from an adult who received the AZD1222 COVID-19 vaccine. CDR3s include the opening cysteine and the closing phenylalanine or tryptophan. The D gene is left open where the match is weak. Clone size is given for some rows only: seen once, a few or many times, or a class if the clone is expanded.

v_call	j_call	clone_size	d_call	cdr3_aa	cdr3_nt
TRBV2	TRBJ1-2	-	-	CASSDGLGYGYTF	TGTGCCAGCAGTGATGGATTGGGTTATGGCTACACCTTC
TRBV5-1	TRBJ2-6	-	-	CASNSGVSDGANVLTF	TGCGCCAGCAACTCAGGGGTCTCTGATGGGGCCAACGTCCTGACTTTC
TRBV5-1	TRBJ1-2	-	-	CASSLPPAGGYTF	TGCGCCAGCAGCCTCCCGCCGGCGGGCGGCTACACCTTC
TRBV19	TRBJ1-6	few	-	CASSISPGGISPLHF	TGTGCCAGTAGTATATCGCCTGGGGGTATTTCACCCCTCCACTTT
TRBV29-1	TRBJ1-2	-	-	CSVEEQGIAYGYTF	TGCAGCGTTGAAGAGCAGGGGATAGCATATGGCTACACCTTC
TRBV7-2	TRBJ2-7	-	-	CASSQSGGFTRGEQYF	TGTGCCAGCAGCCAATCAGGGGGGTTTACGCGCGGCGAGCAGTACTTC
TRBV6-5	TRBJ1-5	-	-	CASWTGNQPQHF	TGTGCCAGCTGGACAGGCAATCAGCCCCAGCATTTT
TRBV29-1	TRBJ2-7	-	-	CSVVGSLATEQYF	TGCAGCGTTGTGGGGTCGTTAGCTACCGAGCAGTACTTC
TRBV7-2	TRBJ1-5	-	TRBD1	CASRGQGAQPQHF	TGTGCCAGCAGGGGACAGGGGGCTCAGCCCCAGCATTTT
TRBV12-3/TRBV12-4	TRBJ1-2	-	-	CASSLGHYGYTF	TGTGCCAGCAGTTTAGGACATTATGGCTACACCTTC
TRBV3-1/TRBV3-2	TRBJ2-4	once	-	CASRQEGIQYF	TGTGCCAGCAGGCAGGAGGGCATTCAGTACTTC
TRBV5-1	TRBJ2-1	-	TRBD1	CASSGTGVGTYNEQFF	TGCGCCAGCAGCGGAACAGGGGTCGGGACCTACAATGAGCAGTTCTTC
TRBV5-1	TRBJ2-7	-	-	CASSLRDGRLFPYEQYF	TGCGCCAGCAGCTTGAGGGACGGCCGACTTTTTCCCTACGAGCAGTACTTC
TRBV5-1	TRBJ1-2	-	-	CASSLGANYGYTF	TGCGCCAGCAGCTTAGGGGCCAACTATGGCTACACCTTC
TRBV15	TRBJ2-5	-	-	CATSGQNRGRGGLETQYF	TGTGCCACCAGCGGCCAGAACCGGGGGCGAGGGGGCCTGGAGACCCAGTACTTC